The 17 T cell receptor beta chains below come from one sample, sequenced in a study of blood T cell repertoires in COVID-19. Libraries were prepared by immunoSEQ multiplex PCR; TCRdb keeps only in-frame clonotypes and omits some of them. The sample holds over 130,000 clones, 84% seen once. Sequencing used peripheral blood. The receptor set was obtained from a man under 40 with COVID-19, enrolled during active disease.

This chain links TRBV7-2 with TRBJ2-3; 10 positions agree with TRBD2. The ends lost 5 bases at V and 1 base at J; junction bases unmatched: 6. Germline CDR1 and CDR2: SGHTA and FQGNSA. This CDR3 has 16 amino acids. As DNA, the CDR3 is TGTGCCAGCAGCCCCCCTCTAGCGGGAGGCACAGATACGCAGTATTTT. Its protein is CASSPPLAGGTDTQYF.

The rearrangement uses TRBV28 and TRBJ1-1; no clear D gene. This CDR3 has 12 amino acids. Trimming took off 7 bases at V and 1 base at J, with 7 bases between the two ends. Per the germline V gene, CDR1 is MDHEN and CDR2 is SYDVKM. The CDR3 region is CASIGENTEAFF. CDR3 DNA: TGTGCCAGCATTGGAGAGAACACTGAAGCTTTCTTT.

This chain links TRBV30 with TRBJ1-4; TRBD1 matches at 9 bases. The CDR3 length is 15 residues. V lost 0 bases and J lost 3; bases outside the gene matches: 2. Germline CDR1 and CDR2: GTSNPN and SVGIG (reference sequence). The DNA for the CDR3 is TGTGCCTGGAGTGTGACAGGGGGGGCTAATGAAAAACTGTTTTTT. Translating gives CAWSVTGGANEKLFF.

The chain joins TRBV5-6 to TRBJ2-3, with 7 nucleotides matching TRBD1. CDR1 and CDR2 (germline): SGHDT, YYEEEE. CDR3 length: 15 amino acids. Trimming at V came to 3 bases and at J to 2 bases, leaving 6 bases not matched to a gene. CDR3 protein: CASSYRGQPTDTQYF. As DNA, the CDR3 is TGTGCCAGCAGCTACCGGGGACAGCCCACAGATACGCAGTATTTT.

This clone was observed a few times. The CDR3 DNA follows: TGTGCCAGCTCACCCGGACTAGCGGGAGTCAATGAGCAGTTCTTC. This codes for CASSPGLAGVNEQFF. This chain connects TRBV18 to TRBJ2-1; 13 nucleotides align to TRBD2. From germline, CDR1 is KGHSH and CDR2 LQKENI. The CDR3 is 15 amino acids. V gave up 3 bases and J gave up 6 bases; unmatched junction bases: 2.

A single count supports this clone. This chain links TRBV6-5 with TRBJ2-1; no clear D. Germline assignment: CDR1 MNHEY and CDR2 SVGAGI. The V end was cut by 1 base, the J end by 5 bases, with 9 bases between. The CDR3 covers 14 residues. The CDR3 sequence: CASSYLRPDNEQFF. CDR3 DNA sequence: TGTGCCAGCAGTTACTTGCGGCCAGACAATGAGCAGTTCTTC.

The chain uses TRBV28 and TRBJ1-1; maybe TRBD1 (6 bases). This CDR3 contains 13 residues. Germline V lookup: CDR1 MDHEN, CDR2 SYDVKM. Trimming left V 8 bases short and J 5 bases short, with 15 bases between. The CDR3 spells CASGSGVGTEAFF. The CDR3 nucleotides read TGTGCCAGCGGATCAGGGGTCGGAACTGAAGCTTTCTTT. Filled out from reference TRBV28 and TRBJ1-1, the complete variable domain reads DVKVTQSSRYLVKRTGEKVFLECVQDMDHENMFWYRQDPGLGLRLIYFSYDVKMKEKGDIPEGYSVSREKKERFSLILESASTNQTSMYLCASGSGVGTEAFFGQGTRLTVV.

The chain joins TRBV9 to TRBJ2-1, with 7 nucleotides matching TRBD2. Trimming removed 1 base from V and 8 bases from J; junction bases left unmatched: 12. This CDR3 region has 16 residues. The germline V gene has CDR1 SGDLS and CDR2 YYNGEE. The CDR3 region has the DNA TGTGCCAGCAGCGTATCAGCAGGGAGGGCCGCAGATGAGCAGTTCTTC. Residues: CASSVSAGRAADEQFF.

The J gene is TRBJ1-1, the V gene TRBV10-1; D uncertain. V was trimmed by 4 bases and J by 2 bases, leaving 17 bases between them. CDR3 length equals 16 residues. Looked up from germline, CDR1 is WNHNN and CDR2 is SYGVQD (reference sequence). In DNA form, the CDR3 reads TGCGCCAGCAGTGTTGAGGTCAGCCCCCTTAACACTGAAGCTTTCTTT. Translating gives CASSVEVSPLNTEAFF.

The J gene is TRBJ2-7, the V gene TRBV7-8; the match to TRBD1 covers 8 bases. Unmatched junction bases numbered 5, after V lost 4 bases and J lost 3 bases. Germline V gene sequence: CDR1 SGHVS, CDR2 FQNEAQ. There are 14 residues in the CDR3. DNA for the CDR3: TGTGCCAGCAGCTCTCGGGACAGGAACTACGAGCAGTACTTC. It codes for CASSSRDRNYEQYF.

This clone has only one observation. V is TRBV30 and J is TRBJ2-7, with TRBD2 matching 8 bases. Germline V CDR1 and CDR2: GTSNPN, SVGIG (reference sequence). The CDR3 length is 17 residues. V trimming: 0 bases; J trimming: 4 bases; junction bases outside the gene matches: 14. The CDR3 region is CAWSVAPRGGRRYEQYF. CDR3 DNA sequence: TGTGCCTGGAGTGTTGCCCCTCGGGGGGGGCGTCGATACGAGCAGTACTTC.

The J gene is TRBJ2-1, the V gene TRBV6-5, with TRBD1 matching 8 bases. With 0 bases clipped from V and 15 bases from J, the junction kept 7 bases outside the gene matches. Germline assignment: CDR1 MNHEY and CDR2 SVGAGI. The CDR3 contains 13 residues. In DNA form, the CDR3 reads TGTGCCAGCAGTTACTCTGACAGGGGCCAAAGGTTCTTC. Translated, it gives CASSYSDRGQRFF.

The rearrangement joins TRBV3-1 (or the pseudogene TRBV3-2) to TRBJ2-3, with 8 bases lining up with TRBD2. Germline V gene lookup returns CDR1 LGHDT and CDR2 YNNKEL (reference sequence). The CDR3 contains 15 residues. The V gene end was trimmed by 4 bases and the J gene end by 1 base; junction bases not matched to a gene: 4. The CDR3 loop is CASSLGLGGTDTQYF. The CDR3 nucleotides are TGTGCCAGCAGCCTGGGACTAGGGGGCACAGATACGCAGTATTTT.

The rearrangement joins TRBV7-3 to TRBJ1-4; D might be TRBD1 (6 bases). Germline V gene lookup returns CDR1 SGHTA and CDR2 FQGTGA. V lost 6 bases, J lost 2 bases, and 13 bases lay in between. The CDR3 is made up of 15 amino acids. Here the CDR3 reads CASSTGPATNEKLFF. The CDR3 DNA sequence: TGTGCCAGCAGTACAGGGCCGGCCACTAATGAAAAACTGTTTTTT. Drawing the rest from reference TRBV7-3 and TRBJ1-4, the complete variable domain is GAGVSQTPSNKVTEKGKYVELRCDPISGHTALYWYRQSLGQGPEFLIYFQGTGAADDSGLPNDRFFAVRPEGSVSTLKIQRTERGDSAVYLCASSTGPATNEKLFFGSGTQLSVL.

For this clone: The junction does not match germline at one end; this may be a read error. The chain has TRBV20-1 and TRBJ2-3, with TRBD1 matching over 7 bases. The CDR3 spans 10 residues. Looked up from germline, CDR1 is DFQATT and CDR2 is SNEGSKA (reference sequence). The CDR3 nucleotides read TGCAGTGTTCCTCAGAGGGACAGCAGATTT. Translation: CSVPQRDSRF.

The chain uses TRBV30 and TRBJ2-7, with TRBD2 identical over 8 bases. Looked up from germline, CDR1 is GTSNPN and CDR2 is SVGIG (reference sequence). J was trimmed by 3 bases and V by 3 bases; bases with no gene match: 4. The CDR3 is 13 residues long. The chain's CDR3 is CAWSGLADYEQYF. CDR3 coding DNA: TGTGCCTGGAGCGGACTAGCTGACTACGAGCAGTACTTC.

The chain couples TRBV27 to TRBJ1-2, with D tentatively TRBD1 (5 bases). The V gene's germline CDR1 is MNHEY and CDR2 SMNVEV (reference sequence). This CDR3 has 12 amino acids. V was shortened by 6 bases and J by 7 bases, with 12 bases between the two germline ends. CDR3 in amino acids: CASRNTGFGYTF. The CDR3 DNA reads TGTGCCAGCAGGAACACAGGTTTTGGCTACACCTTC.